This T cell receptor beta chain was sequenced during a study of OX40 agonist ivuxolimab in advanced cancers. Sequencing was performed with immunoSEQ multiplex PCR; in TCRdb, only in-frame clones are kept and a portion is missing. This sample has about 20,000 clones; around nine tenths occur once, and the top ten carry approximately 23%. This clone was observed a single time. The germline V gene has CDR1 SGDLS and CDR2 YYNGEE. The CDR3 contains 15 residues. Trimming took 1 base from V and 4 from J; bases not matched to a gene: 5. The origin of this receptor is an adult with an advanced solid tumor such as melanoma, head and neck, liver or kidney cancer. This material consisted of CD4+ or CD8+ T cells sorted from blood, taken in a trial of the OX40 agonist ivuxolimab. This chain connects TRBV9 to TRBJ2-5, with TRBD1 matching over 9 bases. Here the CDR3 DNA reads TGTGCCAGCAGCGTAAAACAGGGGGCGGGAGAGACCCAGTACTTC. Translating gives CASSVKQGAGETQYF.